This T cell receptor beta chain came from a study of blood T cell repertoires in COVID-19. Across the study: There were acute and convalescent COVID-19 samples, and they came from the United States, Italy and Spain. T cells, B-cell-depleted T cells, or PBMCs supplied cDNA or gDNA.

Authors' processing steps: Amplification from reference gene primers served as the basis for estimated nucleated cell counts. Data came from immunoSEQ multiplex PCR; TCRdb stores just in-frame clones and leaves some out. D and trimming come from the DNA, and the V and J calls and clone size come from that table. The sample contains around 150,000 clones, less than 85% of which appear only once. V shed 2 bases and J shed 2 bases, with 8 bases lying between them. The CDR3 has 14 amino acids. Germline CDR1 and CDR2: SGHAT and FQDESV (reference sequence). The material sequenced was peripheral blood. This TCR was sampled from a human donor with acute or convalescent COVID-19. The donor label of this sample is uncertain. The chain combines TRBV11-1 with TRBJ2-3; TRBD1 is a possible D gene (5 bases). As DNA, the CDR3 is TGTGCCAGCAGCTTAAGCAGGGCCACAGATACGCAGTATTTT. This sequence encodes CASSLSRATDTQYF.